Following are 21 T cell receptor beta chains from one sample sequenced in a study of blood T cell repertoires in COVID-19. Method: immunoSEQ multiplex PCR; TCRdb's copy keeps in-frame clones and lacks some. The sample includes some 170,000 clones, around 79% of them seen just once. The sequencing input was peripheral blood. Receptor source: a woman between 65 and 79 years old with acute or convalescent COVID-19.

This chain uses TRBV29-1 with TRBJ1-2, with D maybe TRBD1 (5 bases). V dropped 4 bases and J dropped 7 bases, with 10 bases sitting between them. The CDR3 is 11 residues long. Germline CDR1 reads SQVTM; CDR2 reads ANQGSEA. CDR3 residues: CSVGGTGGYTF. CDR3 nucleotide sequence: TGCAGCGTTGGAGGAACAGGTGGCTACACCTTC.

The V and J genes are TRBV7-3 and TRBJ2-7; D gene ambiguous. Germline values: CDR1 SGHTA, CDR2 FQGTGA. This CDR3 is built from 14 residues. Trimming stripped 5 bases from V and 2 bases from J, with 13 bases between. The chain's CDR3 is CASSPAPGTYEQYF. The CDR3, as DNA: TGTGCCAGCAGCCCCGCCCCGGGTACCTACGAGCAGTACTTC.

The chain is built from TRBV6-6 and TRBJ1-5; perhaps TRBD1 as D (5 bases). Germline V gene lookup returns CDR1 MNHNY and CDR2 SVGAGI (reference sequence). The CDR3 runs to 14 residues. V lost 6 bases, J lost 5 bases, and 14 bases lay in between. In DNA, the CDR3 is TGTGCCAGCAGCGAACAGGAACTGGATCAGCCCCAGCATTTT. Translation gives CASSEQELDQPQHF.

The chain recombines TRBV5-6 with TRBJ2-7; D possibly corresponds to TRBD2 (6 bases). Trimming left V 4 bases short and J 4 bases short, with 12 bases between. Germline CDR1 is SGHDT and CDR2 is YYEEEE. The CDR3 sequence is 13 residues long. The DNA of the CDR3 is TGTGCCAGCAGCGACTTGCTAGCGTACGAGCAGTACTTC. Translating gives CASSDLLAYEQYF.

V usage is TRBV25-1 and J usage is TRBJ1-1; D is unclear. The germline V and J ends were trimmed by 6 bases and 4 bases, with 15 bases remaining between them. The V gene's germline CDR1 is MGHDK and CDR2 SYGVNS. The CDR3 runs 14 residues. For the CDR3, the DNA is TGTGCCAGCAGAAGAACCGGGAAGAGCACTGAAGCTTTCTTT. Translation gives CASRRTGKSTEAFF.

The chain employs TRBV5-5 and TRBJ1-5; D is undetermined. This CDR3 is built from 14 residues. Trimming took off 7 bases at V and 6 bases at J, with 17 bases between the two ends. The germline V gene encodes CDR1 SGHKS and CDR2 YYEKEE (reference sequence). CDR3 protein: CASSRSGVRQPQHF. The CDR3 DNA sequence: TGTGCCAGCTCGCGGTCCGGGGTTCGTCAGCCCCAGCATTTT.

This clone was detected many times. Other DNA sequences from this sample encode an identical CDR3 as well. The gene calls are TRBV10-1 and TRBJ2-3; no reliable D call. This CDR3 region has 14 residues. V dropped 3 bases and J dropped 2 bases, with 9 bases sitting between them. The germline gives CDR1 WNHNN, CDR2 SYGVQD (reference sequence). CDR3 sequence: CASSETTNTDTQYF. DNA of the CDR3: TGCGCCAGCAGTGAAACTACCAACACAGATACGCAGTATTTT.

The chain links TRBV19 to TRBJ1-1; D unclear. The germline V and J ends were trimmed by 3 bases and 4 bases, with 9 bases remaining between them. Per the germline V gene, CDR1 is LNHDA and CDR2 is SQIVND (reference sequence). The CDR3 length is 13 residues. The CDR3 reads CASSISQSTEAFF. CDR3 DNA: TGTGCCAGTAGTATCAGTCAGTCCACTGAAGCTTTCTTT. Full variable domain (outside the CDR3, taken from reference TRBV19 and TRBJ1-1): DGGITQSPKYLFRKEGQNVTLSCEQNLNHDAMYWYRQDPGQGLRLIYYSQIVNDFQKGDIAEGYSVSREKKESFPLTVTSAQKNPTAFYLCASSISQSTEAFFGQGTRLTVV.

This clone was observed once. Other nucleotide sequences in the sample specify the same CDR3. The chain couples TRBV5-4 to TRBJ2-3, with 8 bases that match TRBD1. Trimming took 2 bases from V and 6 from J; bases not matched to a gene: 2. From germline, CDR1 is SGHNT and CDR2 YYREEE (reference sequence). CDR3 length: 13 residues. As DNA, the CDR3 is TGTGCCAGCAGCTTACAGGGGGGCGATACGCAGTATTTT. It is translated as CASSLQGGDTQYF.

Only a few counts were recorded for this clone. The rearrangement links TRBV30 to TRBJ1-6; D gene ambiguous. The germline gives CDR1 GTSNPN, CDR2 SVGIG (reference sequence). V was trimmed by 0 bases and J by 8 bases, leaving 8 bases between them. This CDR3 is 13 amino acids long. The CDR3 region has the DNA TGTGCCTGGAGTGTACGGGAGGATTCACCCCTCCACTTT. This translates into CAWSVREDSPLHF.

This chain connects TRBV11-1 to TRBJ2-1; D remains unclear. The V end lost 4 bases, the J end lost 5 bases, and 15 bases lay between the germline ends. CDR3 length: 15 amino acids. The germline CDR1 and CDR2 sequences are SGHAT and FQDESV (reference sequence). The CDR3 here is CASSSQAGTNNEQFF. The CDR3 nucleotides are TGTGCCAGCAGCTCCCAGGCCGGTACCAACAATGAGCAGTTCTTC.

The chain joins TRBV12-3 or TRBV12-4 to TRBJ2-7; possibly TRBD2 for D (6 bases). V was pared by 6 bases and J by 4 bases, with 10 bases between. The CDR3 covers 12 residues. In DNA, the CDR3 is TGTGCCAGCAGGGAGGGGCGTTACGAGCAGTACTTC. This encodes CASREGRYEQYF.

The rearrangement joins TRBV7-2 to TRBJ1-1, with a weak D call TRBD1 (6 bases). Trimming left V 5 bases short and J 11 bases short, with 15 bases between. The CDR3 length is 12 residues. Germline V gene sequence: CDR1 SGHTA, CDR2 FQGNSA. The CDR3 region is CASSVQGWRAFF. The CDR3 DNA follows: TGTGCCAGCAGCGTACAGGGATGGAGGGCTTTCTTT.

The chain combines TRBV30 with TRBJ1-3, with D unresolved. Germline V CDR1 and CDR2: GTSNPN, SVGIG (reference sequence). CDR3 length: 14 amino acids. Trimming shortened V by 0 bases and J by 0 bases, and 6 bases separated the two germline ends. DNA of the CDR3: TGTGCCTGGAGTGTACAGTTCTCTGGAAACACCATATATTTT. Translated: CAWSVQFSGNTIYF.

CDR3 nucleotide sequence: TGTGCCAGCAGCTTACACAGTTTAACACCCCTCCACTTT. This translates into CASSLHSLTPLHF. This sequence joins TRBV7-3 and TRBJ1-6; D is undetermined. The CDR3 extends over 13 amino acids. Trimming removed 2 bases at V and 11 bases at J, with 10 bases between. Per the germline V gene, CDR1 is SGHTA and CDR2 is FQGTGA.

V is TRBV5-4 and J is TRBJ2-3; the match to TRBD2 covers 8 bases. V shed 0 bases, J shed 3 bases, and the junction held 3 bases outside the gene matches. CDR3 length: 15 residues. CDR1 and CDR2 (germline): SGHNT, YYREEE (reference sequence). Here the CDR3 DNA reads TGTGCCAGCAGCTTGGACGGGAGGGCAACAGATACGCAGTATTTT. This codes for CASSLDGRATDTQYF.

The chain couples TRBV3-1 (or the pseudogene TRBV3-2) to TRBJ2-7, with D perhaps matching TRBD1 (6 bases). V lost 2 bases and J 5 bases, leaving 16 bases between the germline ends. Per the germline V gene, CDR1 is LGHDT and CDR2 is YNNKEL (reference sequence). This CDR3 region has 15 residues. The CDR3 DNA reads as TGTGCCAGCAGCCAAATCTCAGGGGTTGGGGACGAGCAGTACTTC. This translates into CASSQISGVGDEQYF.

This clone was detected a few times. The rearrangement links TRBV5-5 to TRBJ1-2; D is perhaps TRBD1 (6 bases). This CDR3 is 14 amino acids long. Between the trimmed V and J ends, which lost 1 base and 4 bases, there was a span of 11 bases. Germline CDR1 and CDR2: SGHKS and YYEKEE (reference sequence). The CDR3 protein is CASSLPGTPYGYTF. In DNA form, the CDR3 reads TGTGCCAGCAGCTTGCCCGGGACACCCTATGGCTACACCTTC. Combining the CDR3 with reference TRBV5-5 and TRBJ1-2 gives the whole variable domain DAGVTQSPTHLIKTRGQQVTLRCSPISGHKSVSWYQQVLGQGPQFIFQYYEKEERGRGNFPDRFSARQFPNYSSELNVNALLLGDSALYLCASSLPGTPYGYTFGSGTRLTVV.

The CDR3 DNA reads TGTGCCAGCAGTGTCTCCCCCCGCGCGACGGCGGGAGGGCCAAGCGAGCAGTACTTC. Its translation is CASSVSPRATAGGPSEQYF. This rearrangement joins TRBV2 to TRBJ2-7; 9 bases are shared with TRBD2. Unmatched junction bases numbered 22, after V lost 4 bases and J lost 6 bases. Looked up from germline, CDR1 is SNHLY and CDR2 is FYNNEI. This CDR3 contains 19 residues.

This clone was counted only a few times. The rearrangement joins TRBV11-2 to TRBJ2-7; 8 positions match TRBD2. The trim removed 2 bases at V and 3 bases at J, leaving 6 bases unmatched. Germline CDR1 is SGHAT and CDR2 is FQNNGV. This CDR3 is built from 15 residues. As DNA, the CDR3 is TGTGCCAGCAGCTTAAATCCGGGACTAGACTACGAGCAGTACTTC. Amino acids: CASSLNPGLDYEQYF.

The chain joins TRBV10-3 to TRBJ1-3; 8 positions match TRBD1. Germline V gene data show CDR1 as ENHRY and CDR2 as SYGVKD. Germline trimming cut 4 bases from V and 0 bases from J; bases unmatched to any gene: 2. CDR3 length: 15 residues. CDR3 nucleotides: TGTGCCATCAGTGGGGACAGGAACTCTGGAAACACCATATATTTT. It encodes CAISGDRNSGNTIYF.